The next 5 T cell receptor beta chains were all read from a single sample in a study of cytomegalovirus exposure and HLA in healthy donors (dated by TCRdb to about 2017). The library relied on the immunoSEQ multiplex PCR assay. Imported from immuneACCESS, the table was reduced by TCRdb to in-frame sequences with V and J called. These copies leave out some clones; in studies compared against another copy, an unresolved V gene accounts for under half, and the cause of the remainder is not known. Counted in this sample were 250,000 to 400,000 clones; roughly 87% of them appeared once. Of the sample, roughly 1.1% falls within the top ten clones. The specimen sequenced was PBMCs. The receptors shown here come from a woman under 40 in good health and CMV-seropositive.

Regarding this clone: This sample also contains other DNA sequences that code for the same CDR3. V gene TRBV30 combines with J gene TRBJ1-5; 8 bases are a match to TRBD1. This CDR3 has 12 residues. Germline V gives CDR1 GTSNPN, CDR2 SVGIG (reference sequence). Germline trimming cut 5 bases from V and 4 bases from J; bases unmatched to any gene: 1. CDR3: CAWDRGNQPQHF. The CDR3 nucleotides read TGTGCCTGGGACAGGGGAAATCAGCCCCAGCATTTT.

J is TRBJ2-3 and V is TRBV11-1; TRBD1 matches 8 bases. The CDR3 has 15 amino acids. Germline values: CDR1 SGHAT, CDR2 FQDESV (reference sequence). With V trimmed by 6 bases and J by 2 bases, 7 bases remained unmatched. DNA for the CDR3: TGTGCCAGCAGACAGGACAGGGCGAACACAGATACGCAGTATTTT. It encodes CASRQDRANTDTQYF.

The CDR3 sequence: CASSLQNLGGDEQFF. CDR3 bases: TGTGCCAGCAGCCTTCAGAACCTTGGTGGTGATGAGCAGTTCTTC. The rearrangement links TRBV14 to TRBJ2-1; unclear D gene. CDR1 and CDR2 (germline): SGHDN, FVKESK. The CDR3 runs to 15 residues. V was shortened by 4 bases and J by 8 bases, with 18 bases between the two germline ends.

In the case of this clone: Other DNA sequences in this specimen translate into the identical CDR3. The rearrangement joins TRBV30 to TRBJ2-7; 8 nucleotides agree with TRBD2. The CDR3 consists of 13 residues. The germline gives CDR1 GTSNPN, CDR2 SVGIG (reference sequence). The J segment lost 2 bases and the V segment lost 3 bases, leaving 3 bases of the junction unmatched. The CDR3, as DNA: TGTGCCTGGAGCGCGGGGGGTCCCTACGAGCAGTACTTC. Translated, it gives CAWSAGGPYEQYF.

This chain joins TRBV4-1 and TRBJ2-7; D might be TRBD1 or TRBD2, each matching 5 bases. Germline V gene lookup returns CDR1 MGHRA and CDR2 YSYEKL. Trimming took 6 bases from V and 0 from J, leaving 18 bases between them. The CDR3 spans 16 residues. The CDR3 region has the DNA TGCGCCAGCAGTGACCTGGGACGTACGTACTCCTACGAGCAGTACTTC. Its translation is CASSDLGRTYSYEQYF.